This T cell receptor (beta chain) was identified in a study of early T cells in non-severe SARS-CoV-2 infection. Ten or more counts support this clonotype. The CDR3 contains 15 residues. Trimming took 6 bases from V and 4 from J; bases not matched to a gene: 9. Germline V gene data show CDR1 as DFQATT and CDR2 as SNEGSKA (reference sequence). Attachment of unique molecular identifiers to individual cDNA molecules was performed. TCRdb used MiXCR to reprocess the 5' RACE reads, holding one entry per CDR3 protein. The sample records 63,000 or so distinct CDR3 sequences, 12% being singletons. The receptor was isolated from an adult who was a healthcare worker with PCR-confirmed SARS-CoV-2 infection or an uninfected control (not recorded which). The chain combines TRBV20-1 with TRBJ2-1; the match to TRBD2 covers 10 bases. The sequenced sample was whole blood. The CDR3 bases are TGCAGTGCAGAACTAGCGGGAAGAGGATACAATGAGCAGTTCTTC. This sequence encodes CSAELAGRGYNEQFF.